Shown below are 25 T cell receptor beta chains from a single sample sequenced in a study of blood T cells in healthy people across ages. Next came a second PCR, run for about 6 to 12 cycles, which used a sample-barcoded 5' primer along with a J-beta primer mix. TCRdb processed the 5' RACE reads anew with MiXCR; each CDR3 protein has one entry. The repertoire includes more than 900,000 distinct CDR3 sequences, almost 30% of them detected once, and 9.5% to 13% sits in the top ten. The same sample was also studied in work on T cells of mothers and their children.

The sample was blood. Receptor source: a woman aged 40 to 50 in good health.

This clonotype was found many times. This sequence joins TRBV4-1 and TRBJ2-7; 8 bases align to TRBD2. From germline, CDR1 is MGHRA and CDR2 YSYEKL. This CDR3 is 14 amino acids long. V was clipped by 4 bases and J by 3 bases; unmatched bases: 5. CDR3 DNA: TGCGCCAGCAGCCCCCAAAGCGGGGGCTACGAGCAGTACTTC. Protein: CASSPQSGGYEQYF.

The V call is TRBV9, the J call TRBJ1-6, with a weak D call TRBD1 (6 bases). The CDR3 spans 16 residues. Trimming took off 4 bases at V and 8 bases at J, with 19 bases between the two ends. Looked up from germline, CDR1 is SGDLS and CDR2 is YYNGEE. In DNA, the CDR3 is TGTGCCAGCAGCACCAAACAGGGTTTTCGGGATTCACCCCTCCACTTT. Translation: CASSTKQGFRDSPLHF. Complete variable domain (other parts from reference TRBV9 and TRBJ1-6): DSGVTQTPKHLITATGQRVTLRCSPRSGDLSVYWYQQSLDQGLQFLIQYYNGEERAKGNILERFSAQQFPDLHSELNLSSLELGDSALYFCASSTKQGFRDSPLHFGNGTRLTVT.

This clonotype came up a few times. The chain employs TRBV7-2 and TRBJ1-1; D gene ambiguous. Trimming pared 1 base from V and 11 bases from J, leaving 8 bases between. In germline, CDR1 is SGHTA, CDR2 FQGNSA. The CDR3 has 11 residues. The CDR3 region has the DNA TGTGCCAGCAGCTTAGAGATAGGGGCTTTCTTT. This sequence encodes CASSLEIGAFF.

Comments on this clonotype: This clone may be a read error of a much larger clone one base away. This is likely a read error, given that the CDR3 carries no conserved phenylalanine or tryptophan at its end. The CDR3 spells CASSQDIGSLAKNIQYC. CDR3 DNA sequence: TGCGCCAGCAGCCAAGATATTGGGAGCCTAGCCAAAAACATTCAGTACTGC. The J gene is TRBJ2-4, the V gene TRBV4-1, with a possible D match to TRBD2 (5 bases). The CDR3 is made up of 17 amino acids. Trimming removed 0 bases at V and 0 bases at J, with 12 bases between. CDR1 is MGHRA, CDR2 YSYEKL, per germline.

In this sample, this clonotype turned up many times. V is TRBV4-3 and J is TRBJ2-1, with a weak D call TRBD2 (5 bases). The CDR3 is made up of 16 amino acids. Trimming took off 1 base at V and 3 bases at J, with 13 bases between the two ends. Per germline, CDR1 LGHNA and CDR2 YSLEER. The CDR3 sequence: CASSQVREHVYNEQFF. The CDR3, as DNA: TGCGCCAGCAGCCAAGTTCGGGAACACGTCTACAATGAGCAGTTCTTC.

This sequence joins TRBV29-1 and TRBJ1-4; D gene uncertain. The ends were cut back, 3 bases at V and 8 bases at J, with 16 bases in the middle. Looked up from germline, CDR1 is SQVTM and CDR2 is ANQGSEA. CDR3 length: 14 residues. The CDR3 DNA sequence: TGCAGCGTTGATCCGGCAGGAAGTGGCGAAAAACTGTTTTTT. Its protein is CSVDPAGSGEKLFF.

The table lists this clonotype with many counts. This chain joins TRBV20-1 and TRBJ2-7; perhaps D is TRBD1 or TRBD2 (6 bases each). Trimming stripped 3 bases from V and 0 bases from J, with 15 bases between. CDR3 length: 15 amino acids. Germline values: CDR1 DFQATT, CDR2 SNEGSKA (reference sequence). For the CDR3, the DNA is TGCAGTGCTAGCAGAGGGGGGCGACCCTCCTACGAGCAGTACTTC. It codes for CSASRGGRPSYEQYF.

This clonotype was counted between two and nine times. The chain links TRBV13 to TRBJ2-5; D assignment may be TRBD1 or TRBD2 (5 bases each). TRBJ2-7 explains the end of the DNA better; the J call may be wrong. Germline assignment: CDR1 PRHDT and CDR2 FYEKMQ (reference sequence). The CDR3 sequence is 14 residues long. CDR3 sequence: CASSVRDGRNEQYF. CDR3 coding DNA: TGTGCCAGCAGCGTCCGGGACGGAAGAAACGAGCAGTACTTC.

Comment on this clonotype: Just one base apart from a much larger clone, this may be a read error. The chain combines TRBV6-1 with TRBJ2-7; a possible D gene is TRBD1 (5 bases). The CDR3 has 15 residues. Germline V CDR1 and CDR2: MNHNS, SASEGT. The CDR3 DNA is TGTGCCAGCAGCCTAGATAGAGACAGCTCCTACGAGCGGTACTTC. Its protein product is CASSLDRDSSYERYF.

This clonotype has a count of ten or more. The chain combines TRBV30 with TRBJ2-3; 8 bases align to TRBD1. This CDR3 has 13 residues. V shed 1 base, J shed 3 bases, and the junction held 0 bases outside the gene matches. Germline-derived CDR1 and CDR2 are GTSNPN and SVGIG (reference sequence). CDR3: CAWSGQGTDTQYF. The CDR3 DNA reads TGTGCCTGGAGTGGACAGGGGACAGATACGCAGTATTTT.

This clonotype came up many times. The chain is built from TRBV7-2 and TRBJ2-4; 7 positions agree with TRBD2. V lost 5 bases, J lost 9 bases, and 10 bases stayed unmatched. CDR1 and CDR2 from the germline V gene are SGHTA and FQGNSA. The length of the CDR3 is 14 residues. The CDR3 DNA sequence: TGTGCCAGCAGCCCCAGGGAGGGGCCCAGCATTCAGTACTTC. It yields the protein CASSPREGPSIQYF.

This clonotype was observed many times. The J gene is TRBJ2-5, the V gene TRBV7-3, with TRBD2 identical over 10 bases. The CDR3 consists of 15 residues. V lost 5 bases, J lost 5 bases, and 8 bases stayed unmatched. CDR1 and CDR2 (germline): SGHTA, FQGTGA. CDR3 loop: CASSKGGLALETQYF. In nucleotides, the CDR3 is TGTGCCAGCAGCAAAGGGGGACTAGCGTTGGAGACCCAGTACTTC.

In the case of this clonotype: A much larger clone lies a single base off, so this may be a read error. The V gene is TRBV7-9, the J gene TRBJ2-7, with a possible D match to TRBD1 (5 bases). This CDR3 comprises 15 residues. Germline CDR1 is SEHNR and CDR2 is FQNEAQ (reference sequence). The CDR3 DNA follows: TGTGCCAGCGGCTTGGGTGGGGCCAGGACCATCGAGCAGTACTTC. Amino acids: CASGLGGARTIEQYF.

In its sample, this clonotype was seen a few times. The chain has TRBV20-1 and TRBJ1-1; a possible D gene is TRBD1 (6 bases). This CDR3 is 13 amino acids long. The V end lost 5 bases, the J end lost 4 bases, and 14 bases lay between the germline ends. The germline V gene encodes CDR1 DFQATT and CDR2 SNEGSKA (reference sequence). CDR3 in amino acids: CSAVNRAGTEAFF. Here the CDR3 DNA reads TGCAGTGCTGTCAACAGGGCTGGCACTGAAGCTTTCTTT.

This clonotype was observed many times. V usage is TRBV7-3 and J usage is TRBJ2-1; no definite D call. The germline V gene has CDR1 SGHTA and CDR2 FQGTGA. V was cut by 5 bases and J by 9 bases, with 11 bases left in between. This CDR3 region has 12 residues. The CDR3 loop reads CASSLSGGEQFF. CDR3 coding DNA: TGTGCCAGCAGCCTATCTGGTGGTGAGCAGTTCTTC.

V is TRBV15 and J is TRBJ2-1, with 10 bases lining up with TRBD2. V lost 1 base, J lost 8 bases, and 5 bases stayed unmatched. The CDR3 extends over 15 amino acids. CDR1 and CDR2 from the germline V gene are LNHNV and YYDKDF (reference sequence). The CDR3 coding sequence is TGTGCCACCAGCAGAGTCCTAGCGGGAGTGTATGAGCAGTTCTTC. It specifies CATSRVLAGVYEQFF.

This sequence joins TRBV6-1 and TRBJ1-6; TRBD1 might be the D (5 bases). The CDR3 is made up of 15 amino acids. Deletions cut 5 bases from V and 8 bases from J, with 16 bases between. CDR1 MNHNS and CDR2 SASEGT come from the germline V gene. CDR3 sequence reads: CASSPTQGGYSPLHF. In nucleotides, the CDR3 is TGTGCCAGCAGTCCCACTCAGGGAGGATATTCACCCCTCCACTTT.

In its sample, this clonotype was seen a few times. This chain uses TRBV11-2 with TRBJ2-7; tentative D call: TRBD1 (5 bases). In germline, CDR1 is SGHAT, CDR2 FQNNGV. Deletions cut 1 base from V and 2 bases from J, with 12 bases between. CDR3 length: 15 amino acids. The CDR3 bases are TGTGCCAGCAGCTTAGTCCTAGACAGAGCCTACGAGCAGTACTTC. Protein product: CASSLVLDRAYEQYF.

The table lists this clonotype with many counts. Being one base from a much bigger clone, this may be a read error. This rearrangement joins TRBV7-3 to TRBJ2-7; 7 bases match TRBD2. With V trimmed by 6 bases and J by 2 bases, 7 bases remained unmatched. The germline CDR1 and CDR2 sequences are SGHTA and FQGTGA. The CDR3 contains 14 residues. Here the CDR3 reads CASRRGSGPYEQYF. Here the CDR3 DNA reads TGTGCCAGCAGGCGGGGGAGCGGACCCTACGAGCAGTACTTC.

As regards this clonotype: A read error may explain this, as a much larger clone is one base away. The gene calls are TRBV7-2 and TRBJ2-7; D gene uncertain. The J call is in doubt because the DNA end fits TRBJ2-5 better. CDR1 is SGHTA and CDR2 is FQGNSA in the germline V gene. The CDR3 consists of 12 residues. Here the CDR3 reads CAGSLNFETQYF. The CDR3 DNA follows: TGTGCCGGCAGCTTAAACTTCGAGACCCAGTACTTC.

About this clonotype itself: This could be a read error, since a much larger clone is one nucleotide away. The chain joins TRBV7-2 to TRBJ2-5; TRBD1 agrees at 9 bases. The CDR3 runs 13 residues. Looked up from germline, CDR1 is SGHTA and CDR2 is FQGNSA. After removal of 8 bases from V and 11 bases from J, the junction contained 12 bases not matched to a gene. The CDR3 spells CASARDRAYKQYF. As DNA, the CDR3 is TGTGCCAGCGCCAGGGACAGGGCGTACAAGCAGTACTTC.

This clonotype was recorded at least ten times. V and J are TRBV12-3 or TRBV12-4 and TRBJ2-7, with 8 nucleotides matching TRBD1. The CDR3 loop spans 14 amino acids. The J segment lost 5 bases and the V segment lost 10 bases, leaving 13 bases of the junction unmatched. This CDR3 is CATTQGARVNEQYF. The CDR3 DNA reads as TGTGCCACGACCCAGGGGGCGCGGGTGAACGAGCAGTACTTC.

V gene TRBV20-1 combines with J gene TRBJ2-1; no firm D call. The CDR3 consists of 14 residues. V lost 0 bases and J lost 5, with 11 bases in between. Germline V gene lookup returns CDR1 DFQATT and CDR2 SNEGSKA (reference sequence). CDR3 DNA: TGCAGTGCTAGAGATCTCAGCCGGGACAATGAGCAGTTCTTC. Translation gives CSARDLSRDNEQFF.

This clonotype was counted at least ten times. The rearrangement joins TRBV27 to TRBJ1-5; 8 nucleotides align to TRBD1. The CDR3 length is 15 residues. V shed 2 bases and J 3 bases; nucleotides not matched to a gene: 3. Germline V lookup: CDR1 MNHEY, CDR2 SMNVEV (reference sequence). The CDR3 loop reads CASSLGQGANQPQHF. The CDR3 DNA follows: TGTGCCAGCAGTTTAGGGCAGGGGGCCAATCAGCCCCAGCATTTT.

This clonotype has only one observation. For the CDR3, the DNA is TGTGCCAGCAGCTTAGAGTCGAGAAGTTCCTACAATGAGCAGTTCTTC. It translates to CASSLESRSSYNEQFF. This chain uses TRBV7-2 with TRBJ2-1, with D unresolved. V lost 1 base and J 1 base, leaving 11 bases between the germline ends. Looked up from germline, CDR1 is SGHTA and CDR2 is FQGNSA. CDR3 length: 16 residues.